The 4 T cell receptor beta chains below were found in one sample sequenced in a study of blood T cell repertoires in COVID-19. Assay used: immunoSEQ multiplex PCR; TCRdb lists only in-frame clones, some missing. This sample carries hundreds of thousands of clones, roughly nine tenths of them seen once, and the ten largest clones take just over 8%. The source material was PBMCs or T cells enriched from blood (not recorded which). The receptors were gathered from a woman aged 60 to 75 who had recovered from COVID-19.

This chain links TRBV2 with TRBJ1-6; D might be TRBD1 (5 bases). Between the trimmed V and J ends, which lost 4 bases and 7 bases, there was a span of 11 bases. Germline CDR1 reads SNHLY; CDR2 reads FYNNEI. The length of the CDR3 is 14 residues. In DNA, the CDR3 is TGTGCCAGCAGTGGACCAGGGAGGAATTCACCCCTCCACTTT. This encodes CASSGPGRNSPLHF.

V and J are TRBV6-5 and TRBJ2-3; 7 nucleotides agree with TRBD1. The ends lost 3 bases at V and 2 bases at J; junction bases unmatched: 5. The CDR3 spans 15 residues. Germline loops: CDR1 MNHEY, CDR2 SVGAGI. The CDR3 bases are TGTGCCAGCAGTTATCGGGACAGCTTCACAGATACGCAGTATTTT. It specifies CASSYRDSFTDTQYF.

The J gene is TRBJ2-3, the V gene TRBV6-4, with TRBD1 matching over 9 bases. The CDR3 has 16 residues. V trimming: 2 bases; J trimming: 2 bases; junction bases outside the gene matches: 5. In germline, CDR1 is MRHNA, CDR2 SNTAGT. The CDR3 nucleotides read TGTGCCAGCAGTGACACCGGGACAGGGATCACAGATACGCAGTATTTT. Translating it yields CASSDTGTGITDTQYF.

The chain recombines TRBV10-3 with TRBJ2-3, with 9 nucleotides matching TRBD1. The V and J ends lost 5 bases and 4 bases, in that order; junction bases with no gene match: 7. The germline V gene encodes CDR1 ENHRY and CDR2 SYGVKD. The CDR3 loop spans 15 amino acids. As DNA, the CDR3 is TGTGCCATCAGTTCTACAGGGGGCCTAGCAGATACGCAGTATTTT. This gives the protein CAISSTGGLADTQYF.